The rows below give T cell receptor beta chains drawn from one sample of a study of blood T cell repertoires in COVID-19. Sequencing was performed with immunoSEQ multiplex PCR; in TCRdb, only in-frame clones are kept and a portion is missing. Altogether around 380,000 clones are present, around 87% being singletons, with the ten largest covering approximately 1.2%. The sequenced material came from PBMCs or T cells enriched from blood (not recorded which). The receptors originated from a man younger than 45 who had recovered from COVID-19. Both conserved end residues are part of each CDR3. D genes are given only for firm matches. Some rows have no size entry. The others give once, few or many, or a class for an expanded clone.

clone_size d_call j_call v_call cdr3_nt cdr3_aa
once TRBD1 TRBJ1-5 TRBV7-9 TGTGCCAGCAGCTTAACCGGGACAGGGAGAGGCAATCAGCCCCAGCATTTT CASSLTGTGRGNQPQHF
NA TRBD1 TRBJ2-7 TRBV19 TGTGCCAGTAGTATGGTTTGGACAGGGGGCTACGAGCAGTACTTC CASSMVWTGGYEQYF
NA TRBD1 TRBJ1-5 TRBV6-1 TGTGCCAGCAGTGATAAACAGGGGGCTTACAATCAGCCCCAGCATTTT CASSDKQGAYNQPQHF
NA NA TRBJ1-3 TRBV4-2 TGTGCCAGCAGCCAAGATGCACACTCTGGAAACACCATATATTTT CASSQDAHSGNTIYF
NA NA TRBJ2-5 TRBV7-8 TGTGCCAGCAGCTTAGGGGGGGTCTCCGGAGGAATGGTGGAGACCCAGTACTTC CASSLGGVSGGMVETQYF
NA TRBD1 TRBJ1-5 TRBV7-8 TGTGCCAGCAGCTTAGAGCAGGGGGCGAGTCAGCCCCAGCATTTT CASSLEQGASQPQHF
NA NA TRBJ1-5 TRBV4-1 TGCGCCAGCAGCCAATCAGGGGGCAATCAGCCCCAGCATTTT CASSQSGGNQPQHF
NA NA TRBJ1-3 TRBV30 TGTGCCTGGAGTCCCACAGGAGGAAACACCATATATTTT CAWSPTGGNTIYF
NA NA TRBJ1-4 TRBV5-1 TGCGCCAGCAGACCCGGCTCTCTAGATGAAAAACTGTTTTTT CASRPGSLDEKLFF
NA TRBD1 TRBJ1-3 TRBV6-5 TGTGCCAGCAGCTATACGACAGGGACGGGAAACACCATATATTTT CASSYTTGTGNTIYF
NA NA TRBJ2-5 TRBV5-1 TGCGCCAGCAGAATGACTAGTTACCAAGAGACCCAGTACTTC CASRMTSYQETQYF
NA TRBD1 TRBJ1-1 TRBV27 TGTGCCAGCGCGGGACAGATGAACACTGAAGCTTTCTTT CASAGQMNTEAFF
NA TRBD1 TRBJ1-1 TRBV10-3 TGTGCCATCAGTGAGGACAGGGGGAACACTGAAGCTTTCTTT CAISEDRGNTEAFF
NA NA TRBJ2-1 TRBV19 TGTGCCAGTAGTATCCCCCGGGGTGCCTACAATGAGCAGTTCTTC CASSIPRGAYNEQFF
NA TRBD1 TRBJ2-2 TRBV7-9 TGTGCCAGCAGCCTTACAGGGGGCACCGGGGAGCTGTTTTTT CASSLTGGTGELFF
NA TRBD1 TRBJ1-2 TRBV18 TGTGCCAGCTCACCCCGCCGGGGTGGACAGGCTAACTATGGCTACACCTTC CASSPRRGGQANYGYTF
NA TRBD2 TRBJ2-1 TRBV7-6 TGTGCCAGCAGCTTAGTTCCCAGCGGGGGGCGGAATGAGCAGTTCTTC CASSLVPSGGRNEQFF
once NA TRBJ2-3 TRBV7-2 TGTGCCAGCAGCTTAGTCACCCCAGGCAAAGATACGCAGTATTTT CASSLVTPGKDTQYF
once NA TRBJ2-3 TRBV7-9 TGTGCCAGCAGTCCCCGACACGGCGCAGATACGCAGTATTTT CASSPRHGADTQYF
NA NA TRBJ1-5 TRBV5-5 TGTGCCAGCAGCTTGGAAGGACATAGCAATCAGCCCCAGCATTTT CASSLEGHSNQPQHF
NA TRBD1 TRBJ2-3 TRBV25-1 TGTGCCAGCAGTGGTGGACAGGGTCCCGATACGCAGTATTTT CASSGGQGPDTQYF
NA NA TRBJ2-5 TRBV24-1 TGTGCCACCAGTGCTACAGGGTCGGGAAGCGCCCAGTACTTC CATSATGSGSAQYF
NA NA TRBJ1-2 TRBV20-1 TGCAGTGCTCGGGGGTCGGGGGACTACACCTTC CSARGSGDYTF
NA NA TRBJ1-5 TRBV5-1 TGCGCCAGCAGCTTAGGGGGGGCGAATCAGCCCCAGCATTTT CASSLGGANQPQHF
NA TRBD1 TRBJ2-2 TRBV9 TGTGCCAGCAGCAGCGACAGGGTTGACACCGGGGAGCTGTTTTTT CASSSDRVDTGELFF
NA TRBD1 TRBJ1-1 TRBV5-5 TGTGCCAGCAGCTTGGAATGGACAGGGGGACACGCTTTCTTT CASSLEWTGGHAFF
few NA TRBJ1-5 TRBV10-3 TGTGCCATCAGTGCTGCAGGACAGCCCCAGCATTTT CAISAAGQPQHF
NA NA TRBJ1-2 TRBV30 TGTGCCTGGAGTGTAGCGGGTAACTATGGCTACACCTTC CAWSVAGNYGYTF